This TCR beta chain is drawn from a study of shared clonotypes between healthy human individuals. Study-wide results and limits: Some naive CD4 clonotypes, roughly 4.5%, turned up in common across a handful of donors. Generally, estimated richness proved larger in naive subsets than it did in memory subsets.

The method was immunoSEQ multiplex PCR; TCRdb's version includes in-frame clones alone and lacks a portion of them. The data show about 680,000 clones, around 72% seen once. This CDR3 has 12 residues. Trimming removed 2 bases from V and 14 bases from J; junction bases left unmatched: 5. The V gene's germline CDR1 is SGHTS and CDR2 YDEGEE. This clone was picked up one time. Antigen unknown. The chain has TRBV5-8 and TRBJ2-1, with TRBD1 matching over 9 bases. Sequences were obtained from memory CD4+ T cells sorted from blood. As for subset: CD45RA-negative fraction. The receptor was derived from a woman in her twenties or thirties in good health. The CDR3 loop reads CASSFVGTGKFF. The CDR3 DNA reads as TGTGCCAGCAGCTTCGTAGGGACAGGGAAGTTCTTC.